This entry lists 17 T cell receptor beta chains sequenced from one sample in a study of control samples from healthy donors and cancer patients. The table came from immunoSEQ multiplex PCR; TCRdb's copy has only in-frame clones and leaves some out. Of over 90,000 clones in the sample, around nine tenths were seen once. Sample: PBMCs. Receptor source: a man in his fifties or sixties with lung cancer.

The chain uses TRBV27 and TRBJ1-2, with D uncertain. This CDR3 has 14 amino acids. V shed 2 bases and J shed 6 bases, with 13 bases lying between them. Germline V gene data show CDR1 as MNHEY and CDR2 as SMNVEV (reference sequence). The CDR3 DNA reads TGTGCCAGCAGTTTAAGTGGAGGGAGGAATGGCTACACCTTC. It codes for CASSLSGGRNGYTF.

CDR3 sequence: CASTMLDRPYSNQPQHF. The CDR3 nucleotides are TGTGCCAGCACCATGCTTGACAGGCCTTATAGCAATCAGCCCCAGCATTTT. The J gene is TRBJ1-5, the V gene TRBV28; D might be TRBD1 (6 bases). The CDR3 contains 17 residues. CDR1 MDHEN and CDR2 SYDVKM come from the germline V gene. With 7 bases removed from V and 0 bases from J, the gap between germline ends came to 19 bases.

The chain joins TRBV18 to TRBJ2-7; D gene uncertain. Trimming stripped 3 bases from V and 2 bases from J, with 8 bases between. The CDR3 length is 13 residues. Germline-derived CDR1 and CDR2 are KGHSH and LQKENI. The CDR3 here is CASSPAGPYEQYV. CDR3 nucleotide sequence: TGTGCCAGCTCACCGGCAGGTCCCTACGAGCAGTACGTC.

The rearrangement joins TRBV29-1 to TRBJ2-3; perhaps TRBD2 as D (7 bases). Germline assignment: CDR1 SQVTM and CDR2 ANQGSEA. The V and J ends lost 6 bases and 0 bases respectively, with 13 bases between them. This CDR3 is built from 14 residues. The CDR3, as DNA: TGCAGCGTAGTTCGGGGGGCTAGCACAGATACGCAGTATTTT. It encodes CSVVRGASTDTQYF.

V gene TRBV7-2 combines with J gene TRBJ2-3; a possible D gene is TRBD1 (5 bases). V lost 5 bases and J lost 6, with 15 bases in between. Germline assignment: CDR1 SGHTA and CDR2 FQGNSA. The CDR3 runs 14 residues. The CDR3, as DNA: TGTGCCAGCAGCCTTACCGGTCAGGGCGATACGCAGTATTTT. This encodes CASSLTGQGDTQYF.

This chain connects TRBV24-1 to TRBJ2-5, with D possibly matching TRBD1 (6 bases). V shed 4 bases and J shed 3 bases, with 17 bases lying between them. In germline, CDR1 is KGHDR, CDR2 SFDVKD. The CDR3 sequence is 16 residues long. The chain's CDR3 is CATSEGLSRDKETQYF. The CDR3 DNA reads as TGTGCCACCAGTGAAGGTTTAAGCAGGGACAAAGAGACCCAGTACTTC.

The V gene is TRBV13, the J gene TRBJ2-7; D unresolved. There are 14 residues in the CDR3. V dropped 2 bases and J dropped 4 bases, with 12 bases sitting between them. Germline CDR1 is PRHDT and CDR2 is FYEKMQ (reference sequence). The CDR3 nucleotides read TGTGCCAGCAGCTTACCAGCCCCCTCGTACGAGCAGTACTTC. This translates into CASSLPAPSYEQYF.

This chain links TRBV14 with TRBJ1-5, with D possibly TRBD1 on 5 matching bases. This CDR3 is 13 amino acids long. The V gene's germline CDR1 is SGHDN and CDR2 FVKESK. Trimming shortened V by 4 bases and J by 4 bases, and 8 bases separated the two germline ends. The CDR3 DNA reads TGTGCCAGCAGCCGACAGCAGAATCAGCCCCAGCATTTT. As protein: CASSRQQNQPQHF.

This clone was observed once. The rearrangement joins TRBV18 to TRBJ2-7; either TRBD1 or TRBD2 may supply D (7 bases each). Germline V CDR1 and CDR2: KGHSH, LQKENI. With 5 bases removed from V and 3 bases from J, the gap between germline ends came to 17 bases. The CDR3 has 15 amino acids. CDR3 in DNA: TGTGCCAGCTCATTAAGCGGGACAGATAACTACGAGCAGTACGTC. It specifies CASSLSGTDNYEQYV.

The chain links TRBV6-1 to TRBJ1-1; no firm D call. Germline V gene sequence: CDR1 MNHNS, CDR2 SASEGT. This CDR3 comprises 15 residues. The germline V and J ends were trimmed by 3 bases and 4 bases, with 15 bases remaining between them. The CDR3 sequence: CASSDRAASRTEAFF. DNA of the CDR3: TGTGCCAGCAGTGACCGGGCCGCGTCCCGCACTGAAGCTTTCTTT.

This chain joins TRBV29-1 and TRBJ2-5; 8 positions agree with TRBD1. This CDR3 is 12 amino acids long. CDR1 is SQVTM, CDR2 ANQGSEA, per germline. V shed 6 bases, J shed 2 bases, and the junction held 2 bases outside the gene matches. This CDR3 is CSVRTGQETQYF. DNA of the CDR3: TGCAGCGTACGGACAGGGCAAGAGACCCAGTACTTC.

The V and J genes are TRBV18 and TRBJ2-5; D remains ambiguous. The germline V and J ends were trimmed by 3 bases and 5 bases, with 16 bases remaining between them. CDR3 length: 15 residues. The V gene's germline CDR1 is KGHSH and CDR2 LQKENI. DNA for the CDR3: TGTGCCAGCTCACCCTCGGACGTCCGAGGCGAGACCCAGTACTTC. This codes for CASSPSDVRGETQYF.

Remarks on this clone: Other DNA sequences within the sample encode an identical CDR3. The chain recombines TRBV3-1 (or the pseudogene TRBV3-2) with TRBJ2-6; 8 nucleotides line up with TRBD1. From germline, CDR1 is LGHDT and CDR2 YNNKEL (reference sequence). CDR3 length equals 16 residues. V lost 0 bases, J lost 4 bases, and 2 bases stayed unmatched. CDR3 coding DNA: TGTGCCAGCAGCCAAGACAGGGGGCAAGGGGCCAACGTCCTGACTTTC. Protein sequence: CASSQDRGQGANVLTF.

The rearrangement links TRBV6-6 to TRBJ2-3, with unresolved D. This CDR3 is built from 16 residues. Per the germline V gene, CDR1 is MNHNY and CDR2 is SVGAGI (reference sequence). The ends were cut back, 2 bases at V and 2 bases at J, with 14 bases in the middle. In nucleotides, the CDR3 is TGTGCCAGCAGTTACATGGCGATCTCCTTCACAGATACGCAGTATTTT. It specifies CASSYMAISFTDTQYF.

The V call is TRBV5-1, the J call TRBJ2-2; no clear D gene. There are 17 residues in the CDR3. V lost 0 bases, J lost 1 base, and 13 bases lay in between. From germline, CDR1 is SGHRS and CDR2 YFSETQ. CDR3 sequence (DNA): TGCGCCAGCAGCTTGGGGGGTCGGACGGTGAACACCGGGGAGCTGTTTTTT. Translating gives CASSLGGRTVNTGELFF.

The CDR3 loop is CSATLNTEAFF. The CDR3 DNA follows: TGCAGCGCCACTCTGAACACTGAAGCTTTCTTT. The chain couples TRBV29-1 to TRBJ1-1, with D uncertain. The germline V gene has CDR1 SQVTM and CDR2 ANQGSEA. There are 11 residues in the CDR3. V was pared by 7 bases and J by 0 bases, with 6 bases between. Supplemented by reference TRBV29-1 and TRBJ1-1, the full variable domain reads SAVISQKPSRDICQRGTSLTIQCQVDSQVTMMFWYRQQPGQSLTLIATANQGSEATYESGFVIDKFPISRPNLTFSTLTVSNMSPEDSSIYLCSATLNTEAFFGQGTRLTVV.

This CDR3 is CASSQVGAGRRGTDTQYF. Written as DNA, the CDR3 is TGTGCCAGCAGCCAAGTGGGGGCAGGCCGGAGGGGAACAGATACGCAGTATTTT. The chain employs TRBV3-1 (or the pseudogene TRBV3-2) and TRBJ2-3; the D call may be TRBD1 or TRBD2 (6 bases each). Germline V gene sequence: CDR1 LGHDT, CDR2 YNNKEL (reference sequence). This CDR3 comprises 18 residues. Trimming left V 1 base short and J 3 bases short, with 20 bases between.